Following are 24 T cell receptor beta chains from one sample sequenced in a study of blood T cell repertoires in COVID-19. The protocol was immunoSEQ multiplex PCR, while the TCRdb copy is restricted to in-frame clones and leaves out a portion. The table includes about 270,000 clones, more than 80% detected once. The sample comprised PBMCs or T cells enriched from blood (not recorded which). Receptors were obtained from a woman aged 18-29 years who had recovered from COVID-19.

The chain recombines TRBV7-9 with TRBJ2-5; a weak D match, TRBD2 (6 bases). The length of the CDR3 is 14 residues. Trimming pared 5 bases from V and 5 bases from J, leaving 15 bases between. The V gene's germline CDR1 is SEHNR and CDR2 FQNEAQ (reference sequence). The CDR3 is CASSIRLVRETQYF. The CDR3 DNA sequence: TGTGCCAGCAGCATAAGACTAGTAAGGGAGACCCAGTACTTC.

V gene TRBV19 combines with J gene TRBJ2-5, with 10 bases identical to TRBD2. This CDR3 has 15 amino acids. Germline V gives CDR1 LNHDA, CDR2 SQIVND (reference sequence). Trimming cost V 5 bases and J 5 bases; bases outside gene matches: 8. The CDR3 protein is CASSPGLAAGETQYF. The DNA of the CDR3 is TGTGCCAGTAGTCCCGGACTAGCGGCGGGGGAGACCCAGTACTTC.

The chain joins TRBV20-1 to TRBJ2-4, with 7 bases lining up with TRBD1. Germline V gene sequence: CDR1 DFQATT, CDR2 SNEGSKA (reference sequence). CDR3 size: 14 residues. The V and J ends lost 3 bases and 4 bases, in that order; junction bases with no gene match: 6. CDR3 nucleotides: TGCAGTGCTAGTAAAGGGGGCGATAAAAACATTCAGTACTTC. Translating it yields CSASKGGDKNIQYF.

In DNA form, the CDR3 reads TGTGCCAGTAGTACCCCGGGGGTGGCCTACAATGAGCAGTTCTTC. It codes for CASSTPGVAYNEQFF. The chain has TRBV19 and TRBJ2-1; D perhaps matches TRBD2 (6 bases). This CDR3 comprises 15 residues. Germline V gene lookup returns CDR1 LNHDA and CDR2 SQIVND (reference sequence). Deletions cut 4 bases from V and 2 bases from J, with 12 bases between.

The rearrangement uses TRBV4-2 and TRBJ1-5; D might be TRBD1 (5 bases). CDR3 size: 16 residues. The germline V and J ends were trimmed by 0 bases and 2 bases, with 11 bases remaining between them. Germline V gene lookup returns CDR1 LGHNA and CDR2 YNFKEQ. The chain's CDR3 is CASSQDSQVRNQPQHF. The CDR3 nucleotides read TGTGCCAGCAGCCAAGATTCACAGGTCCGCAATCAGCCCCAGCATTTT.

CDR3 sequence (DNA): TGTGCCAGCAGCCTAGGACAGGGGGGCTACACCTTC. Protein sequence: CASSLGQGGYTF. V gene TRBV6-6 combines with J gene TRBJ1-2, with 9 bases fitting TRBD1. Germline V lookup: CDR1 MNHNY, CDR2 SVGAGI (reference sequence). CDR3 length: 12 residues. V lost 6 bases, J lost 8 bases, and 4 bases stayed unmatched.

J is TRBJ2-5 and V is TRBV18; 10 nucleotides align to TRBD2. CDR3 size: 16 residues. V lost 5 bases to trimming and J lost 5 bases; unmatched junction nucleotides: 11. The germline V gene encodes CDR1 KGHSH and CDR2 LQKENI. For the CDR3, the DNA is TGTGCCAGCTCAGGCGTTCGGAGCGGGGGGGCCGAGACCCAGTACTTC. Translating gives CASSGVRSGGAETQYF.

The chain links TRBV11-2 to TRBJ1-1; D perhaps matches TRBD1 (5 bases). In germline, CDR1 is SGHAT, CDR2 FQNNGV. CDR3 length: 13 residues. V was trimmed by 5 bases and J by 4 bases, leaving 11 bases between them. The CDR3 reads CASSPRDSTEAFF. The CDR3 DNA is TGTGCCAGCAGCCCCAGGGATTCCACTGAAGCTTTCTTT.

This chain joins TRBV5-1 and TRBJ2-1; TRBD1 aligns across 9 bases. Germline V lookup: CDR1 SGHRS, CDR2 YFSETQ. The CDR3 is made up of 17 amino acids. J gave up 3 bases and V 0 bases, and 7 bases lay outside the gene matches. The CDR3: CASSLGRGTGIYNEQFF. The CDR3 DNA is TGCGCCAGCAGCTTGGGCCGAGGGACAGGGATCTACAATGAGCAGTTCTTC.

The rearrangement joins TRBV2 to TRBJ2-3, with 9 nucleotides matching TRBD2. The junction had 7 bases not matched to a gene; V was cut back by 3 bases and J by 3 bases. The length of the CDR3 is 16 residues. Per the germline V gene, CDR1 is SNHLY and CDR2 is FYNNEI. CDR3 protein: CASSDYSGGTTDTQYF. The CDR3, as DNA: TGTGCCAGCAGTGACTACAGCGGGGGGACGACAGATACGCAGTATTTT.

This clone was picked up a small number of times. CDR3: CASSYFGGVQYF. For the CDR3, the DNA is TGTGCCAGCAGTTACTTCGGGGGGGTGCAGTACTTC. The genes are TRBV6-5 and TRBJ2-7; TRBD2 matches 8 bases. The trim removed 1 base at V and 9 bases at J, leaving 2 bases unmatched. The CDR3 length is 12 residues. From germline, CDR1 is MNHEY and CDR2 SVGAGI.

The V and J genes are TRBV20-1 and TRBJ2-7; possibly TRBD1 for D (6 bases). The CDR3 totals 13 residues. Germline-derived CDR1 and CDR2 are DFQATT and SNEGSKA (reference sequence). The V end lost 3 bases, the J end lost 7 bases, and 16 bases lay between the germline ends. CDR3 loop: CSASGQHLREQYF. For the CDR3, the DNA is TGCAGTGCTAGTGGACAGCACCTACGGGAGCAGTACTTC.

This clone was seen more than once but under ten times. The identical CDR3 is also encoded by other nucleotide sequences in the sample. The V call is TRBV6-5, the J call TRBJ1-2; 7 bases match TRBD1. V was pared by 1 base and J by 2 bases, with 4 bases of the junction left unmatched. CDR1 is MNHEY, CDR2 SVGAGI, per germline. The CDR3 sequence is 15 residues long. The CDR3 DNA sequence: TGTGCCAGCAGTTACTACAGGGGTGCCAACTATGGCTACACCTTC. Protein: CASSYYRGANYGYTF.

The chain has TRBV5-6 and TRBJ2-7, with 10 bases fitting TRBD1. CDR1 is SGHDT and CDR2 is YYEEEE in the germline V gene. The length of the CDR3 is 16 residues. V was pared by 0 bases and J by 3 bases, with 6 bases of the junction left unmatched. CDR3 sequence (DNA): TGTGCCAGCAGCTTGGGGGCGGGACAGGGGCGCTACGAGCAGTACTTC. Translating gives CASSLGAGQGRYEQYF.

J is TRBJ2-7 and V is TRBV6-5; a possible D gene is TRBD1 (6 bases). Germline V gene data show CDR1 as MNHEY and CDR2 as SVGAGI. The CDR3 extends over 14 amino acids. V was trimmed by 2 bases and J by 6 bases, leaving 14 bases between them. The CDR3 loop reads CASSYLEQGGEQYF. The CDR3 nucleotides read TGTGCCAGCAGTTACCTCGAACAGGGCGGCGAGCAGTACTTC.

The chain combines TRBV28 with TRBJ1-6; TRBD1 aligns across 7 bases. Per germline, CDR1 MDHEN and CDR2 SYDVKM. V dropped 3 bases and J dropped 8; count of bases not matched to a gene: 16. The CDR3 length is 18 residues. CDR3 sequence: CASSLGRQGSLLHSPLHF. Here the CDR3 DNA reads TGTGCCAGCAGTTTGGGGAGACAGGGAAGCCTGTTACATTCACCCCTCCACTTT.

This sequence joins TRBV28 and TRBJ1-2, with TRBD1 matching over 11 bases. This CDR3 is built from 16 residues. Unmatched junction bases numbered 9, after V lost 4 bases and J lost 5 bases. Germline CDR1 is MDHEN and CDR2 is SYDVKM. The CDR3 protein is CASSYPGTGGGYGYTF. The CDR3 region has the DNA TGTGCCAGCAGTTACCCCGGGACAGGGGGGGGATATGGCTACACCTTC.

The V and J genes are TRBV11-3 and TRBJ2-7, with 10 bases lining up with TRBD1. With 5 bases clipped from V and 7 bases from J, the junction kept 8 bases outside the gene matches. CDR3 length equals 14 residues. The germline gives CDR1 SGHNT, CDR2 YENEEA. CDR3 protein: CASSVRQGAQEQYF. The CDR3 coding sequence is TGTGCCAGCAGCGTACGACAGGGGGCGCAAGAGCAGTACTTC.

CDR3 loop: CAGGSGGLYTDTQYF. The DNA of the CDR3 is TGTGCCGGTGGGAGCGGGGGCCTCTACACAGATACGCAGTATTTT. The V call is TRBV2, the J call TRBJ2-3; TRBD2 matches 8 bases. J gave up 2 bases and V 11 bases, and 12 bases lay outside the gene matches. Germline values: CDR1 SNHLY, CDR2 FYNNEI. The CDR3 is 15 amino acids. Filled out from reference TRBV2 and TRBJ2-3, the complete variable domain reads EPEVTQTPSHQVTQMGQEVILRCVPISNHLYFYWYRQILGQKVEFLVSFYNNEISEKSEIFDDQFSVERPDGSNFTLKIRSTKLEDSAMYFCAGGSGGLYTDTQYFGPGTRLTVL.

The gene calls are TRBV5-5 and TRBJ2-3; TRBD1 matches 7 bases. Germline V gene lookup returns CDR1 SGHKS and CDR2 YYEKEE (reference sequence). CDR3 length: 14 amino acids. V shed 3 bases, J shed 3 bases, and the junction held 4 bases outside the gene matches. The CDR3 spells CASSSTGETDTQYF. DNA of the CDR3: TGTGCCAGCAGCTCTACAGGGGAAACAGATACGCAGTATTTT.

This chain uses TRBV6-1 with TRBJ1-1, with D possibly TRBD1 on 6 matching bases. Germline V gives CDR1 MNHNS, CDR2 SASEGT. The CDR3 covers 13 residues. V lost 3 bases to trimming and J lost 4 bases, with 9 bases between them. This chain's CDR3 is CASSDRGGTEAFF. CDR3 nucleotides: TGTGCCAGCAGTGACAGGGGTGGCACTGAAGCTTTCTTT.

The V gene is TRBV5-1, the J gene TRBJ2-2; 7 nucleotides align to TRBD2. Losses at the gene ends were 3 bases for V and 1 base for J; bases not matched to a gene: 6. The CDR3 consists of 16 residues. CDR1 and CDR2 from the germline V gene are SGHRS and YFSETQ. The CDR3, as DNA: TGCGCCAGCAGCTCGTCAGCGGGGCGGAACACCGGGGAGCTGTTTTTT. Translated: CASSSSAGRNTGELFF.

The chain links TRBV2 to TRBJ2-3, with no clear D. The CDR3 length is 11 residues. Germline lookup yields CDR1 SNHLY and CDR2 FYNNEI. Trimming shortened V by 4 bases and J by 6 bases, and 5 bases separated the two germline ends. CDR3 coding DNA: TGTGCCAGCAGTGTCCGGGATACGCAGTATTTT. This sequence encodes CASSVRDTQYF.

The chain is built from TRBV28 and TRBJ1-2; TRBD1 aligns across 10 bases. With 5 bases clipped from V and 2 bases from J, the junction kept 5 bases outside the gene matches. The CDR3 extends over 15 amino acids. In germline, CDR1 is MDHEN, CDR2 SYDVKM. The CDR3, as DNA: TGTGCCAGCAGTGTTGACAGGGGGCAAAACTATGGCTACACCTTC. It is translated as CASSVDRGQNYGYTF.